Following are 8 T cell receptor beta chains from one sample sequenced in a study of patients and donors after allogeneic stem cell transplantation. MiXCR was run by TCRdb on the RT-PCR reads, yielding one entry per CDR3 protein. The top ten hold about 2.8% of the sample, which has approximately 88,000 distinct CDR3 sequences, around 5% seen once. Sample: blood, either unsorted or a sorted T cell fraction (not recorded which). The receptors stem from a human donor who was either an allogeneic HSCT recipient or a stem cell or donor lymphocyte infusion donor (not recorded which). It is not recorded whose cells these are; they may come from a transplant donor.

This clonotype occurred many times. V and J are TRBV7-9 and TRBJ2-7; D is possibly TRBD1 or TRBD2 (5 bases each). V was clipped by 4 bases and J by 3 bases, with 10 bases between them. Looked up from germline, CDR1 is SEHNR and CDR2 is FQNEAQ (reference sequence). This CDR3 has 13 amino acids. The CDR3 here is CASSSGRIYEQYF. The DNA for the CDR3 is TGTGCCAGCAGCTCGGGACGGATCTACGAGCAGTACTTC.

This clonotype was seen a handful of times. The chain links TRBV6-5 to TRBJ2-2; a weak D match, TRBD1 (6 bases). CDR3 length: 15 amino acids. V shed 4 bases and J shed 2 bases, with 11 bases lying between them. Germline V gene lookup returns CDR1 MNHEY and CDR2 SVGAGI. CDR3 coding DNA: TGTGCCAGCAGTTTCCGGACAGCAAACACCGGGGAGCTGTTTTTT. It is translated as CASSFRTANTGELFF.

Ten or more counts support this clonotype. The CDR3 DNA reads TGCGCCAGCAGCTCCAATCCAGGCCCGCAAGAGACCCAGTACTTC. It encodes CASSSNPGPQETQYF. The gene calls are TRBV5-1 and TRBJ2-5; D gene uncertain. Germline V gives CDR1 SGHRS, CDR2 YFSETQ. V dropped 3 bases and J dropped 2 bases, with 14 bases sitting between them. The CDR3 consists of 15 residues. Full variable domain (outside the CDR3, taken from reference TRBV5-1 and TRBJ2-5): KAGVTQTPRYLIKTRGQQVTLSCSPISGHRSVSWYQQTPGQGLQFLFEYFSETQRNKGNFPGRFSGRQFSNSRSEMNVSTLELGDSALYLCASSSNPGPQETQYFGPGTRLLVL.

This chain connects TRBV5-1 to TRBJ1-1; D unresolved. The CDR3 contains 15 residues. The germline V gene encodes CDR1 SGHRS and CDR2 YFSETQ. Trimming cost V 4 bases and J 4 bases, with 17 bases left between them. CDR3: CASSRTAGGRTEAFF. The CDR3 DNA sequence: TGCGCCAGCAGCCGAACGGCCGGCGGCCGCACTGAAGCTTTCTTT.

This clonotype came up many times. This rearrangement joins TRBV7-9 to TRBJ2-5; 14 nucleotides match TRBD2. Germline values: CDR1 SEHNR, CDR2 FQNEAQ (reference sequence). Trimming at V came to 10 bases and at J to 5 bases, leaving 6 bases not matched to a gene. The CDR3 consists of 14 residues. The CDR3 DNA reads TGTGCCACTGGACTAGCGGGAGGTCCGGAGACCCAGTACTTC. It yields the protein CATGLAGGPETQYF.

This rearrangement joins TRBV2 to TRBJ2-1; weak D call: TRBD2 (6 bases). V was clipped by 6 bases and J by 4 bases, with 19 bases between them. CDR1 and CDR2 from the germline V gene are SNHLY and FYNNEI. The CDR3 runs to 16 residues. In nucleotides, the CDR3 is TGTGCCAGCAGGCGAACGCGGGACCCTCCTTACAATGAGCAGTTCTTC. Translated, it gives CASRRTRDPPYNEQFF.

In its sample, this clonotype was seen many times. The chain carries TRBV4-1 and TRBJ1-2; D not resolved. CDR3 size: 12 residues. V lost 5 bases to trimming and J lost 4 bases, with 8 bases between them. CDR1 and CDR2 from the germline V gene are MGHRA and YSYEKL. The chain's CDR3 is CASSGMGYGYTF. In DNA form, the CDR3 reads TGCGCCAGCAGCGGTATGGGCTATGGCTACACCTTC.

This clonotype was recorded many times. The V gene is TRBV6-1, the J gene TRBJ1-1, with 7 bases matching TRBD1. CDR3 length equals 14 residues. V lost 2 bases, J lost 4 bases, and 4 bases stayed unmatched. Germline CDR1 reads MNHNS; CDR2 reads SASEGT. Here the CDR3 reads CASSEKAGGTEAFF. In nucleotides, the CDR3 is TGTGCCAGCAGTGAAAAGGCAGGGGGCACTGAAGCTTTCTTT.